This entry lists 10 T cell receptor beta chains sequenced from one sample in a study of cytomegalovirus exposure and HLA in healthy donors. PCR used 60 Vbeta primers and 13 Jbeta primers. Clones were sequenced by immunoSEQ multiplex PCR, and TCRdb holds only the in-frame ones, with some missing. Among around 150,000 clones listed, approximately 85% were seen once. The sequencing sample was made of PBMCs. All receptors derive from a man aged 50 to 60 in good health and CMV-seropositive.

This CDR3 is CASSLAGGSSYEQYF. The CDR3 DNA reads as TGTGCCAGCAGTCTAGCGGGGGGGTCCTCCTACGAGCAGTACTTC. This sequence joins TRBV2 and TRBJ2-7, with 12 bases matching TRBD2. CDR3 length equals 15 residues. The V gene end was trimmed by 5 bases and the J gene end by 0 bases; junction bases not matched to a gene: 2. Germline V gene lookup returns CDR1 SNHLY and CDR2 FYNNEI.

V is TRBV5-8 and J is TRBJ1-5; TRBD1 agrees at 11 bases. The CDR3 is 16 amino acids. V lost 4 bases and J lost 4; bases outside the gene matches: 7. Germline V gene sequence: CDR1 SGHTS, CDR2 YDEGEE. CDR3 nucleotide sequence: TGTGCCAGCAGCGGACAGGGGGCTTTTCGTAATCAGCCCCAGCATTTT. It encodes CASSGQGAFRNQPQHF.

This chain joins TRBV15 and TRBJ2-7, with 9 bases lining up with TRBD2. The CDR3 covers 16 residues. Trimming at V came to 3 bases and at J to 2 bases, leaving 8 bases not matched to a gene. Germline CDR1 LNHNV, CDR2 YYDKDF (reference sequence). DNA of the CDR3: TGTGCCACCAGCAGGGTTCGGGGCGGGAGGGCCTACGAGCAGTACTTC. Residues: CATSRVRGGRAYEQYF. Based on the CDR3 plus reference TRBV15 and TRBJ2-7, the full variable domain is DAMVIQNPRYQVTQFGKPVTLSCSQTLNHNVMYWYQQKSSQAPKLLFHYYDKDFNNEADTPDNFQSRRPNTSFCFLDIRSPGLGDTAMYLCATSRVRGGRAYEQYFGPGTRLTVT.

The genes are TRBV6-4 and TRBJ1-5, with a possible D match to TRBD1 (5 bases). The CDR3 extends over 11 amino acids. V lost 7 bases and J lost 7, with 8 bases in between. Germline V lookup: CDR1 MRHNA, CDR2 SNTAGT. Here the CDR3 DNA reads TGTGCCAGCATCGACAGCCAGCCCCAGCATTTT. The encoded protein is CASIDSQPQHF.

V usage is TRBV4-3 and J usage is TRBJ2-7; 8 nucleotides agree with TRBD2. This CDR3 region has 17 residues. The germline V gene has CDR1 LGHNA and CDR2 YSLEER. Trimming removed 0 bases from V and 6 bases from J; junction bases left unmatched: 13. Written as DNA, the CDR3 is TGCGCCAGCAGCCAAGATGCGGGGGGACTCGGGCCCCGCGAGCAGTACTTC. Encoded protein: CASSQDAGGLGPREQYF.

V gene TRBV5-1 combines with J gene TRBJ1-1; D unresolved. The V end lost 0 bases, the J end lost 2 bases, and 11 bases lay between the germline ends. The CDR3 is 15 amino acids. Germline V lookup: CDR1 SGHRS, CDR2 YFSETQ. The CDR3 protein is CASSLAGSQNTEAFF. The CDR3 DNA reads as TGCGCCAGCAGCTTGGCAGGATCCCAAAACACTGAAGCTTTCTTT.

The chain uses TRBV30 and TRBJ2-7; 7 nucleotides line up with TRBD1. The CDR3 consists of 11 residues. Looked up from germline, CDR1 is GTSNPN and CDR2 is SVGIG (reference sequence). J gave up 9 bases and V 0 bases, and 2 bases lay outside the gene matches. CDR3 coding DNA: TGTGCCTGGAGTGTAGGGGGCTGGCAGTACTTC. As protein: CAWSVGGWQYF.

The CDR3 protein is CATNHDRVTDTIYF. Here the CDR3 DNA reads TGTGCCACCAACCACGACAGGGTTACAGACACCATATATTTT. The V gene is TRBV5-8, the J gene TRBJ1-3; 7 bases match TRBD1. Per germline, CDR1 SGHTS and CDR2 YDEGEE. The CDR3 sequence is 14 residues long. With 9 bases clipped from V and 8 bases from J, the junction kept 14 bases outside the gene matches.

This chain joins TRBV19 and TRBJ2-7; TRBD1 matches 9 bases. The CDR3 is 16 residues long. Germline CDR1 is LNHDA and CDR2 is SQIVND (reference sequence). V was clipped by 5 bases and J by 7 bases; unmatched bases: 15. As DNA, the CDR3 is TGTGCCAGTAGTGATCCAACCGGGACAGGGTCTGAAGAGCAGTACTTC. Translating it yields CASSDPTGTGSEEQYF.

CDR3 amino acids: CASRINFDTQYF. CDR3 DNA: TGTGCCAGCAGGATTAACTTCGATACGCAGTATTTT. The chain recombines TRBV28 with TRBJ2-3, with no clear D. This CDR3 is 12 amino acids long. Germline V CDR1 and CDR2: MDHEN, SYDVKM. V lost 6 bases and J lost 6, with 10 bases in between.